The entry below describes one T cell receptor (beta chain). The data stem from a study of blood T cell repertoires in COVID-19. The ends lost 1 base at V and 8 bases at J; junction bases unmatched: 3. This CDR3 has 13 residues. Germline CDR1 is KGHDR and CDR2 is SFDVKD. Sequencing was performed with immunoSEQ multiplex PCR; in TCRdb, only in-frame clones are kept and a portion is missing. The sample carries around 370,000 clones, under 95% recorded once. The gene calls are TRBV24-1 and TRBJ1-2; 7 bases line up with TRBD1. The TCR comes from a young woman who had recovered from COVID-19. Sequenced material: peripheral blood. As DNA, the CDR3 is TGTGCCACCAGTGATTTTACAGGGGTGGGCTACACCTTC. As protein: CATSDFTGVGYTF.